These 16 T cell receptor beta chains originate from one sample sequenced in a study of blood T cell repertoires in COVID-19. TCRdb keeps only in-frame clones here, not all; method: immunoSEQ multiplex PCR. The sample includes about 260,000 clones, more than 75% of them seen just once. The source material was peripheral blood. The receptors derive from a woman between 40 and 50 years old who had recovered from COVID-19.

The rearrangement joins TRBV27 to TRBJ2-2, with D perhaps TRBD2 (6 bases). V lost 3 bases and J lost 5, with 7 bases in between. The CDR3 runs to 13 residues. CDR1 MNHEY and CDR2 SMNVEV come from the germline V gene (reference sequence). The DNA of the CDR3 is TGTGCCAGCAGTTTGGGGGGTACCGGGGAGCTGTTTTTT. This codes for CASSLGGTGELFF.

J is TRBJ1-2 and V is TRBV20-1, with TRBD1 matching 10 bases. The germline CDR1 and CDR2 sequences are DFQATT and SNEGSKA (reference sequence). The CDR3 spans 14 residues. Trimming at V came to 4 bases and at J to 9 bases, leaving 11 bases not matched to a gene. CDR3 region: CSAIEGDRGVSYTF. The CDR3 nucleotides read TGCAGTGCTATTGAGGGGGACAGGGGAGTCAGCTACACCTTC.

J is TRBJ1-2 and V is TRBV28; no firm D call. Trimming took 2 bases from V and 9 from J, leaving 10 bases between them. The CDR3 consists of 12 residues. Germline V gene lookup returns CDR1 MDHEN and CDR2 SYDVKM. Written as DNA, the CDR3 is TGTGCCAGCAGTTTAGCAAGCGCAAGCTACACCTTC. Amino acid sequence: CASSLASASYTF.

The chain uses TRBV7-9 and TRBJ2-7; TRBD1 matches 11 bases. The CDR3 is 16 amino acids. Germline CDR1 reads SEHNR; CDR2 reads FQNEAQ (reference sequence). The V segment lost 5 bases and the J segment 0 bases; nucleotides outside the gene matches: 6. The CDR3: CASSGPDRGHSYEQYF. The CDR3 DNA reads TGTGCCAGCAGCGGCCCGGACAGGGGGCACTCCTACGAGCAGTACTTC. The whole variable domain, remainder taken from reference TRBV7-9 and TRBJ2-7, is DTGVSQNPRHKITKRGQNVTFRCDPISEHNRLYWYRQTLGQGPEFLTYFQNEAQLEKSRLLSDRFSAERPKGSFSTLEIQRTEQGDSAMYLCASSGPDRGHSYEQYFGPGTRLTVT.

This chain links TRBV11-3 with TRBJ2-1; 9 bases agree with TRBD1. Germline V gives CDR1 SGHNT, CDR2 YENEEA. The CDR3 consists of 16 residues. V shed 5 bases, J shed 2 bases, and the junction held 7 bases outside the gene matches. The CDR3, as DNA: TGTGCCAGCAGCCCCGGACAGGGGACTCCCTACAATGAGCAGTTCTTC. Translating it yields CASSPGQGTPYNEQFF.

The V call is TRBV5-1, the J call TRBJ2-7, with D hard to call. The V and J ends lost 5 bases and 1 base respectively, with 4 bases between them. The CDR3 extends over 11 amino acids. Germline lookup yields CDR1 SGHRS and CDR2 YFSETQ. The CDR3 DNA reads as TGCGCCAGCAGTTCGTCCTACGAGCAGTACTTC. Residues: CASSSSYEQYF.

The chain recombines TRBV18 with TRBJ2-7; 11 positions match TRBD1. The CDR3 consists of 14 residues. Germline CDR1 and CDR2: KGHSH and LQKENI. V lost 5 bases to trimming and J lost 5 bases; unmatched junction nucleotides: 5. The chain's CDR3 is CASSGQGAGNEQYF. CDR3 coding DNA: TGTGCCAGCTCAGGACAGGGGGCTGGAAACGAGCAGTACTTC.

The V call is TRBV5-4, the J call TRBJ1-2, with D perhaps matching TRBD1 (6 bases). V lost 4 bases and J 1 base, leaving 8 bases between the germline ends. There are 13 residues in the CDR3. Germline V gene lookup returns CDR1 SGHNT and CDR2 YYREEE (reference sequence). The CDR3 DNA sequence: TGTGCCAGCAGCCGGGACAATAACTATGGCTACACCTTC. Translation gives CASSRDNNYGYTF.

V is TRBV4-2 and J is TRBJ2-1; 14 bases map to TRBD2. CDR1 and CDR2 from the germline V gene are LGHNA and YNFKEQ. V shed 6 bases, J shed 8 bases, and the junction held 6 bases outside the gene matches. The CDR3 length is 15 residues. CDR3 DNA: TGTGCCAGCAGTCGTGGGACTAGCGGGGGCGATGAGCAGTTCTTC. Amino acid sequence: CASSRGTSGGDEQFF.

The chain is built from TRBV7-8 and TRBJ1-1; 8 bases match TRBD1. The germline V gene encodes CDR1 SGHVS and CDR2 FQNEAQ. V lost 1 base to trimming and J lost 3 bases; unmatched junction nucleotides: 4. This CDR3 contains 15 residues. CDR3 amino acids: CASSLGQGAYTEAFF. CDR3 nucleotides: TGTGCCAGCAGCTTAGGGCAGGGGGCGTACACTGAAGCTTTCTTT. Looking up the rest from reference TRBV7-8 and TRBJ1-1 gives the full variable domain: GAGVSQSPRYKVAKRGQDVALRCDPISGHVSLFWYQQALGQGPEFLTYFQNEAQLDKSGLPSDRFFAERPEGSVSTLKIQRTQQEDSAVYLCASSLGQGAYTEAFFGQGTRLTVV.

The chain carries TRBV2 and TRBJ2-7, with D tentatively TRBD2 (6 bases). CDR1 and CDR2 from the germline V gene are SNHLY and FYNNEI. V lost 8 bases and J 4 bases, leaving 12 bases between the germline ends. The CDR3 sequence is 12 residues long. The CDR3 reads CASSSGAYEQYF. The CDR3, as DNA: TGTGCCAGCTCATCGGGAGCTTACGAGCAGTACTTC. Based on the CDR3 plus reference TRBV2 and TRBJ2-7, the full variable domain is EPEVTQTPSHQVTQMGQEVILRCVPISNHLYFYWYRQILGQKVEFLVSFYNNEISEKSEIFDDQFSVERPDGSNFTLKIRSTKLEDSAMYFCASSSGAYEQYFGPGTRLTVT.

CDR3 region: CASSQDDSLAYNEQFF. CDR3 DNA sequence: TGCGCCAGCAGCCAAGACGATAGCCTAGCTTACAATGAGCAGTTCTTC. This sequence joins TRBV4-3 and TRBJ2-1; D might be TRBD2 (5 bases). The CDR3 extends over 16 amino acids. Germline-derived CDR1 and CDR2 are LGHNA and YSLEER. Trimming took off 0 bases at V and 4 bases at J, with 13 bases between the two ends.

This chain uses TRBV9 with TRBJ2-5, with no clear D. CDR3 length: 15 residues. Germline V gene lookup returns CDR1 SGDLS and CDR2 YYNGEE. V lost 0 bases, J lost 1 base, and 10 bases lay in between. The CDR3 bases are TGTGCCAGCAGCGTAGGGCTCGCGGTCCAAGAGACCCAGTACTTC. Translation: CASSVGLAVQETQYF.

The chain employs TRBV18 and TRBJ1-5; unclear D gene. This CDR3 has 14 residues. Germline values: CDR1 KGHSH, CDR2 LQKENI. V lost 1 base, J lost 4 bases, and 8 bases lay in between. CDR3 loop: CASSPQRQNQPQHF. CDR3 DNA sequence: TGTGCCAGCTCACCACAACGACAAAATCAGCCCCAGCATTTT.

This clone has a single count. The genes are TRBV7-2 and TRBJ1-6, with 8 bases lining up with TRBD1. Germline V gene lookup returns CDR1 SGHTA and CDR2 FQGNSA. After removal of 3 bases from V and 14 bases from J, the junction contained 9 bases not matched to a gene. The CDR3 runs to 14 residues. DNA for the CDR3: TGTGCCAGCAGCTTCCGACAGGGGCCCACAACCCTCCACTTT. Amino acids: CASSFRQGPTTLHF. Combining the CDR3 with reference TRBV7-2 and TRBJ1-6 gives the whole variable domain GAGVSQSPSNKVTEKGKDVELRCDPISGHTALYWYRQSLGQGLEFLIYFQGNSAPDKSGLPSDRFSAERTGGSVSTLTIQRTQQEDSAVYLCASSFRQGPTTLHFGNGTRLTVT.

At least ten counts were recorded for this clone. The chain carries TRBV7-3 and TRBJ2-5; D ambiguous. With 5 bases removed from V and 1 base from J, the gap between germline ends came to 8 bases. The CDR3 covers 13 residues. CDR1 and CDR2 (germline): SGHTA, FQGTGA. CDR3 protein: CASSRMAQETQYF. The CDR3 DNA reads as TGTGCCAGCAGCCGAATGGCCCAAGAGACCCAGTACTTC.